The rows below give T cell receptor beta chains drawn from one sample of a study of shared clonotypes between healthy human individuals. The assay was immunoSEQ multiplex PCR, and TCRdb's table has in-frame clones only and misses some. The table lists some 1.1 million clones, 70% to 85% of them singletons. Sequences were obtained from memory CD4+ T cells from PBMCs. The receptors stem from a man between 18 and 29 years old in good health. Some clones in this sample may be carry-over from other donors' samples. Both conserved end residues are part of each CDR3. Each record gives: clone size, D gene, J gene, V gene, CDR3 protein, CDR3 DNA. The D gene is left open where the match is weak. Part of the rows lack a size; the others show once, few, many or a class for expanded clones.

-	-	TRBJ2-7	TRBV14	CASSRDIDSLWGEQYF	TGTGCCAGCAGTCGCGATATCGACAGCCTATGGGGCGAGCAGTACTTC
-	TRBD1	TRBJ1-1	TRBV5-1	CASSPGQGNTEAFF	TGCGCCAGCAGTCCCGGACAGGGAAACACTGAAGCTTTCTTT
-	TRBD2	TRBJ2-2	TRBV15	CATSRGTSGRSGELFF	TGTGCCACCAGCAGGGGGACTAGCGGGAGATCCGGGGAGCTGTTTTTT
-	-	TRBJ1-2	TRBV4-2	CASSQELILDYGYTF	TGTGCCAGCAGCCAAGAGTTAATCTTGGACTATGGCTACACCTTC
-	-	TRBJ2-7	TRBV18	CASSPGGASYEQYF	TGTGCCAGCTCACCGGGGGGCGCCTCCTACGAGCAGTACTTC
-	-	TRBJ2-5	TRBV29-1	CSVRSPVAETQYF	TGCAGCGTCCGAAGTCCAGTTGCAGAGACCCAGTACTTC
-	TRBD2	TRBJ2-1	TRBV7-8	CASSLELAVTYNEQFF	TGTGCCAGCAGCTTAGAACTAGCGGTAACATACAATGAGCAGTTCTTC
-	-	TRBJ2-1	TRBV9	CASSVTPPGEQFF	TGTGCCAGCAGCGTTACTCCCCCCGGTGAGCAGTTCTTC
-	-	TRBJ2-1	TRBV29-1	CSVVRYEQFF	TGCAGCGTCGTTCGCTATGAGCAGTTCTTC
-	TRBD1	TRBJ2-5	TRBV27	CASGQGETQYF	TGTGCCAGCGGACAGGGCGAGACCCAGTACTTC
-	-	TRBJ1-1	TRBV18	CASSPGINTEAFF	TGTGCCAGCTCACCAGGGATTAACACTGAAGCTTTCTTT
-	-	TRBJ1-4	TRBV9	CASSVRDARATNEKLFF	TGTGCCAGCAGCGTCAGGGACGCCCGTGCAACTAATGAAAAACTGTTTTTT
-	TRBD2	TRBJ2-1	TRBV7-9	CASSPGLAGALGEQFF	TGTGCCAGCAGCCCAGGACTAGCGGGGGCCCTAGGTGAGCAGTTCTTC
-	-	TRBJ1-4	TRBV18	CASSPNRAEGEKLFF	TGTGCCAGCTCACCAAATCGGGCAGAGGGTGAAAAACTGTTTTTT
-	-	TRBJ2-7	TRBV18	CASSPQTGSYEQYF	TGTGCCAGCTCTCCCCAGACAGGCTCCTACGAGCAGTACTTC
-	TRBD1	TRBJ2-1	TRBV5-1	CASILAPGTGGAYEQFF	TGCGCCAGCATCCTCGCCCCCGGGACAGGGGGCGCCTATGAGCAGTTCTTC
once	-	TRBJ1-1	TRBV19	CASRGKGMGVTEAFF	TGTGCCAGTAGAGGCAAGGGAATGGGAGTCACTGAAGCTTTCTTT